This TCR beta chain originates from a study of blood T cell repertoires in COVID-19. Study-wide background: Italy, Spain and the United States were the sources of the convalescent and acute COVID-19 samples. Sources were T cells, B-cell-depleted T cells, or PBMCs; the material itself was cDNA or gDNA.

Seattle participants joined during active infection and were tracked over time. With 4 bases clipped from V and 4 bases from J, the junction kept 10 bases outside the gene matches. Germline CDR1 SGHRS, CDR2 YFSETQ. The CDR3 contains 15 residues. This clone appeared a few times. In the authors' methods: Reference gene primers were amplified, and this amplification served to estimate nucleated cell counts. The table came from immunoSEQ multiplex PCR; TCRdb's copy has only in-frame clones and leaves some out. D and trimming were read from the DNA, whereas the V and J calls and clone size are those reported in that table. The sample has 200,000 to 250,000 clones, around 86% seen once; the top ten hold 5.2%.

The receptor was derived from a woman aged 70 to 79 with COVID-19, enrolled during active disease. The sample was peripheral blood. The V gene is TRBV5-1, the J gene TRBJ2-7, with 8 bases matching TRBD2. The CDR3 here is CASSPGGTRDYEQYF. CDR3 nucleotide sequence: TGCGCCAGCAGCCCGGGCGGGACTAGAGATTACGAGCAGTACTTC.